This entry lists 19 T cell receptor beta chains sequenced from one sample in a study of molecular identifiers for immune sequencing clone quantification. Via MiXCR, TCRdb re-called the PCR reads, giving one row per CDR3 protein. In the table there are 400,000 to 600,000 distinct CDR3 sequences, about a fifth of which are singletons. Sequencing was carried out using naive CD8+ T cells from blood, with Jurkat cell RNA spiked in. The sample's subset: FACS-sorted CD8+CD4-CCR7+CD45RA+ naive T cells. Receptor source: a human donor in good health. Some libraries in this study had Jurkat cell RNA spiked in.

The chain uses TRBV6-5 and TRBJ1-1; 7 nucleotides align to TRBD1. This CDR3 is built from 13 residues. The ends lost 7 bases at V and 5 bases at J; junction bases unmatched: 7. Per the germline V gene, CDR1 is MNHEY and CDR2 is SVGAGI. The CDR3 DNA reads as TGTGCCAGCACCCCGGGGGGACAGACTGAAGCTTTCTTT. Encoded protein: CASTPGGQTEAFF.

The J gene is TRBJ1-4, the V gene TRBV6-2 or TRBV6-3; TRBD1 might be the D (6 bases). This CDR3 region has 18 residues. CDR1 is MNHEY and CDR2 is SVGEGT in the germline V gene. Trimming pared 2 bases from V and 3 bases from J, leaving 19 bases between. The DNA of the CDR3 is TGTGCCAGCAGTTACGGGACACCTCTGGTGGACGCTAATGAAAAACTGTTTTTT. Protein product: CASSYGTPLVDANEKLFF.

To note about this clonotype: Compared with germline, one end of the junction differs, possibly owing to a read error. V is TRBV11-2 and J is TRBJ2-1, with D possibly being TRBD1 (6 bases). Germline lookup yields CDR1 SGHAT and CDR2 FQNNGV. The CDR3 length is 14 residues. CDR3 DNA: TGTGCCGGCAGCTCAATTGGGGGCTCCAATGAGCAGTTCTTC. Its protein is CAGSSIGGSNEQFF.

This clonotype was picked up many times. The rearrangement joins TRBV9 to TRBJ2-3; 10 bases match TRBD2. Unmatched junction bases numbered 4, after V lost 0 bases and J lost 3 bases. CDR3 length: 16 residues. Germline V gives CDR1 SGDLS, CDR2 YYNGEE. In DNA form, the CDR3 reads TGTGCCAGCAGCGTAGCAACTAGCGGGAATACAGATACGCAGTATTTT. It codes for CASSVATSGNTDTQYF. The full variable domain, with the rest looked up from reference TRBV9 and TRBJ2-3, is DSGVTQTPKHLITATGQRVTLRCSPRSGDLSVYWYQQSLDQGLQFLIQYYNGEERAKGNILERFSAQQFPDLHSELNLSSLELGDSALYFCASSVATSGNTDTQYFGPGTRLTVL.

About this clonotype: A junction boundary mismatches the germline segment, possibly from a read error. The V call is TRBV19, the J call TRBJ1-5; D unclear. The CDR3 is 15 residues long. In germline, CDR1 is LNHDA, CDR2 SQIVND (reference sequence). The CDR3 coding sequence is TGTGCCAGTAGTTTCGGGCACCGTAGCAGTCAGCCCCAGCATTTT. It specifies CASSFGHRSSQPQHF. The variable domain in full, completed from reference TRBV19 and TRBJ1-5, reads DGGITQSPKYLFRKEGQNVTLSCEQNLNHDAMYWYRQDPGQGLRLIYYSQIVNDFQKGDIAEGYSVSREKKESFPLTVTSAQKNPTAFYLCASSFGHRSSQPQHFGDGTRLSIL.

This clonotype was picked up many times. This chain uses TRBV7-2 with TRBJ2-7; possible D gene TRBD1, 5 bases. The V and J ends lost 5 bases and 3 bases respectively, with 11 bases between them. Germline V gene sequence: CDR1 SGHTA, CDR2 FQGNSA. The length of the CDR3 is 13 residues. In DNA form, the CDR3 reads TGTGCCAGCAGCCCATGGACACTCTACGAGCAGTACTTC. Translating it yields CASSPWTLYEQYF.

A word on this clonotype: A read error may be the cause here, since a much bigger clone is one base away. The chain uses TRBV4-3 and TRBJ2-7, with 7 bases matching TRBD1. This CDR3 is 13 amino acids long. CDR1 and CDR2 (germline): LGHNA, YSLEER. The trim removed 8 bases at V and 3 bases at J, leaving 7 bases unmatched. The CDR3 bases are TGCGCCAGCGGCCCTTGGACAGGCTACGAGCAGTACTTC. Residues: CASGPWTGYEQYF.

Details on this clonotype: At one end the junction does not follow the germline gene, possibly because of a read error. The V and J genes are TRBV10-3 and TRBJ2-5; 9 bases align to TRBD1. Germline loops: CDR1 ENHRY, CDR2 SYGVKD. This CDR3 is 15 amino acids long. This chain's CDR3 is CDIRGQGEDQETQYF. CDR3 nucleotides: TGTGACATCAGGGGACAGGGCGAAGACCAAGAGACCCAGTACTTC.

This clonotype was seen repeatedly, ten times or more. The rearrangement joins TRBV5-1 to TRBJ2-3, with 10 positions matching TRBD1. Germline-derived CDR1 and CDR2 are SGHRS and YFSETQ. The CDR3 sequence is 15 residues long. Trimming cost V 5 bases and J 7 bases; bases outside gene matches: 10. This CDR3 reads CASRPDRGPGYTQYF. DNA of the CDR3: TGCGCCAGCAGACCCGACAGGGGGCCGGGATATACGCAGTATTTT. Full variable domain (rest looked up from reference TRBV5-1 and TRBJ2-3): KAGVTQTPRYLIKTRGQQVTLSCSPISGHRSVSWYQQTPGQGLQFLFEYFSETQRNKGNFPGRFSGRQFSNSRSEMNVSTLELGDSALYLCASRPDRGPGYTQYFGPGTRLTVL.

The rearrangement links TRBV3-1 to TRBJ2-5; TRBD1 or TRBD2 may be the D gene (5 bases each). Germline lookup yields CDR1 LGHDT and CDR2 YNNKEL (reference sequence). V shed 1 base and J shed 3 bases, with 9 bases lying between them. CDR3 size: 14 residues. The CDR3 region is CASSQGGTKETQYF. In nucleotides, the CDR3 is TGTGCCAGCAGCCAAGGGGGGACCAAAGAGACCCAGTACTTC.

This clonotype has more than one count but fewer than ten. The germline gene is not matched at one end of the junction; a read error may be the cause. The CDR3 protein is CAGSTQGQETQYF. CDR3 bases: TGTGCCGGCAGCACCCAAGGCCAAGAGACCCAGTACTTC. V and J are TRBV28 and TRBJ2-5, with D unclear. Germline CDR1 is MDHEN and CDR2 is SYDVKM. This CDR3 comprises 13 residues.

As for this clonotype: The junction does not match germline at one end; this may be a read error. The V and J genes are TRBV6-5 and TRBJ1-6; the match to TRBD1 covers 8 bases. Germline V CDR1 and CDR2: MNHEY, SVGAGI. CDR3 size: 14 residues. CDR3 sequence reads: CASNPDRVNSPLRF. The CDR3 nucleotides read TGTGCCAGCAACCCGGACAGGGTTAATTCACCCCTCCGCTTT.

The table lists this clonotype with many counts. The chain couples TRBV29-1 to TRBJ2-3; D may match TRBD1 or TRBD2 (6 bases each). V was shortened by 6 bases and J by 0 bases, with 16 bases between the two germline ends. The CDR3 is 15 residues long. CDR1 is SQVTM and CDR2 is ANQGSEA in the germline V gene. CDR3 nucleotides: TGCAGCGTCGGGTTGAGGGGGGAGAGCACAGATACGCAGTATTTT. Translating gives CSVGLRGESTDTQYF.

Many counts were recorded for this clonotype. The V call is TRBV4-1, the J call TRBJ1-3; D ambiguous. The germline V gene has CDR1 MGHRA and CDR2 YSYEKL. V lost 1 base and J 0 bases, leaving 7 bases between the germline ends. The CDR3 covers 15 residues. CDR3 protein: CASSQGSASGNTIYF. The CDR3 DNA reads TGCGCCAGCAGCCAAGGGTCAGCCTCTGGAAACACCATATATTTT.

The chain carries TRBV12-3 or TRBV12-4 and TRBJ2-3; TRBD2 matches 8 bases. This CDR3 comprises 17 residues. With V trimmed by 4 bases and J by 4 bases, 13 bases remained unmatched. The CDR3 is CASSSPGGGGISDTQYF. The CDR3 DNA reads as TGTGCCAGCAGTTCGCCGGGAGGGGGGGGCATTTCAGATACGCAGTATTTT.

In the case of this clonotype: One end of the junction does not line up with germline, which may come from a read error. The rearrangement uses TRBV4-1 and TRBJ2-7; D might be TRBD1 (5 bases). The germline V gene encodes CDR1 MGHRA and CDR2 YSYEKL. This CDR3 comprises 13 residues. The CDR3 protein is CASGQVQGAFEYF. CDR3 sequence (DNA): TGCGCCAGCGGCCAAGTTCAGGGCGCTTTTGAGTACTTC.

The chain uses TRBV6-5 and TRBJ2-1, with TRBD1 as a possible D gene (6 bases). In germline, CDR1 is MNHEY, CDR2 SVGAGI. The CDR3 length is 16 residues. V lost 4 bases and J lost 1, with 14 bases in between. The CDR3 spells CASSSNRENSYNEQFF. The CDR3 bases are TGTGCCAGCAGTTCGAACAGGGAGAATTCCTACAATGAGCAGTTCTTC.

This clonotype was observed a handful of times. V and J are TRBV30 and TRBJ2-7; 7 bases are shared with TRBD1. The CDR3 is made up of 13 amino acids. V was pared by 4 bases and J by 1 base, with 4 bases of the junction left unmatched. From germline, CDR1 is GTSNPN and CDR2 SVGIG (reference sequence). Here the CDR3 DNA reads TGTGCCTGGACAGGGGGACAGTCCTACGAGCAGTACTTC. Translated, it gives CAWTGGQSYEQYF.

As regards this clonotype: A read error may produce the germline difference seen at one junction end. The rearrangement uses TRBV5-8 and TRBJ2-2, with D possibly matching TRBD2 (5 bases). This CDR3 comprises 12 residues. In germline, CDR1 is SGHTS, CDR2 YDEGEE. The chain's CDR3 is CASSVRAGELLF. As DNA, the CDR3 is TGTGCCAGCAGCGTGAGGGCCGGGGAGCTGCTTTTT.